The clone carrying this TCR beta chain turned up a few times. The antigen is undetermined. J lost 7 bases, V lost 5 bases, and 5 bases had no gene match. The length of the CDR3 is 14 residues. Germline V gene sequence: CDR1 SEHNR, CDR2 FQNEAQ (reference sequence). This sample stems from a study of T-cell memory formation after mild COVID-19. TCR alpha and TCR beta cDNA libraries carrying sample barcodes and UMIs came from 5'RACE with constant-segment primers. MiXCR was run by TCRdb on the 5' RACE reads, yielding one entry per CDR3 protein. The table shows some 130,000 distinct CDR3 sequences, with around a sixth occurring only once. General study results and limits: Pre-infection memory held some responding clones, suggesting pre-existing cross-reactive T cells responded. Proof of SARS-CoV-2 specificity was absent for the second-wave clones that crested on day 37. Contracting clones, day 15 to 85, had balanced CD4/CD8, and later expanders favored CD4+.

The chain recombines TRBV7-9 with TRBJ2-1, with 10 bases fitting TRBD1. The specimen was PBMCs or a T cell subset sorted from them (not recorded which). This TCR derives from an adult woman who had mild COVID-19 (a few samples of this study predate the infection). Cell type and time point are not known. CDR3: CASSILDRGNEQFF. The CDR3 region has the DNA TGTGCCAGCAGCATTCTGGACAGGGGGAATGAGCAGTTCTTC.